This entry lists 7 T cell receptor beta chains sequenced from one sample in a study of T cell repertoires in cytomegalovirus infection. TCRdb reprocessed the reads with MiXCR, giving one entry per CDR3 protein. The sample has 450,000 to 550,000 distinct CDR3 sequences, under 45% seen once. These receptors have no known antigen. The specimen comprised cultured PBMCs, sampled from culture after CMV antigen stimulation. All receptors derive from a human donor in good health (CMV status not recorded). Some clones in this sample may be carry-over from other donors' samples.

This rearrangement joins TRBV12-3 or TRBV12-4 to TRBJ2-3; possibly TRBD2 for D (5 bases). The V and J ends lost 7 bases and 8 bases respectively, with 13 bases between them. The CDR3 covers 12 residues. The CDR3 nucleotides are TGTGCCAGCACCCCCCCCGGAGGTACGCAGTATTTT. Its protein product is CASTPPGGTQYF.

The chain has TRBV20-1 and TRBJ2-5; 9 positions agree with TRBD2. CDR3 size: 19 residues. The trim removed 2 bases at V and 5 bases at J, leaving 21 bases unmatched. Germline CDR1 DFQATT, CDR2 SNEGSKA (reference sequence). CDR3 DNA: TGCAGTGCTAGAACCCTTTTGTCCGCCTTGCGGGGGGGCCCGGAGACCCAGTACTTC. It translates to CSARTLLSALRGGPETQYF.

This chain links TRBV5-6 with TRBJ2-3; 8 nucleotides align to TRBD2. The V gene end was trimmed by 0 bases and the J gene end by 2 bases; junction bases not matched to a gene: 5. Germline values: CDR1 SGHDT, CDR2 YYEEEE. The CDR3 contains 16 residues. As DNA, the CDR3 is TGTGCCAGCAGCTTGGTCACTAGCGGATTCACAGATACGCAGTATTTT. It yields the protein CASSLVTSGFTDTQYF.

The V and J genes are TRBV15 and TRBJ1-6, with 8 bases matching TRBD1. This CDR3 is 15 amino acids long. With V trimmed by 5 bases and J by 8 bases, 8 bases remained unmatched. Germline CDR1 and CDR2: LNHNV and YYDKDF (reference sequence). Written as DNA, the CDR3 is TGTGCCACCAGCGTCAGGGGGCACCCGGATTCACCCCTCCACTTT. It is translated as CATSVRGHPDSPLHF.

The V call is TRBV7-9, the J call TRBJ2-5, with D possibly TRBD2 on 6 matching bases. Trimming pared 3 bases from V and 1 base from J, leaving 12 bases between. The V gene's germline CDR1 is SEHNR and CDR2 FQNEAQ (reference sequence). The length of the CDR3 is 15 residues. In nucleotides, the CDR3 is TGTGCCAGCAGCTTTTGGTGGGAGGCCCAAGAGACCCAGTACTTC. This encodes CASSFWWEAQETQYF.

The chain is built from TRBV10-3 and TRBJ1-3, with D perhaps matching TRBD1 (5 bases). V lost 10 bases and J lost 0, with 16 bases in between. Germline V gene lookup returns CDR1 ENHRY and CDR2 SYGVKD. This CDR3 has 15 amino acids. DNA of the CDR3: TGTGCCACATGCCGGGACGGATCCTCTGGAAACACCATATATTTT. Protein product: CATCRDGSSGNTIYF.

In its sample, this clonotype was seen once. The CDR3 sequence is CASSESPGQSNEKLFF. The CDR3 bases are TGTGCCAGCAGTGAGAGTCCCGGTCAGAGTAATGAAAAACTGTTTTTT. The gene calls are TRBV2 and TRBJ1-4; unclear D gene. Trimming removed 3 bases at V and 4 bases at J, with 15 bases between. Germline CDR1 is SNHLY and CDR2 is FYNNEI. This CDR3 comprises 16 residues.